This T cell receptor beta chain was sequenced in a study of T cells after yellow fever vaccination. Study as a whole: Fractions containing few cells were prepared with SMART-Seq v4 Ultra Low Input.

General study findings and limits: A large majority of primary-vaccination clones showed up again after the booster (about 97% CD4, almost 90% CD8).

The CDR3 loop spans 15 amino acids. CDR1 and CDR2 from the germline V gene are SGHRS and YFSETQ. The V and J ends lost 1 base and 5 bases respectively, with 13 bases between them. Points on this clonotype: Its antigen is not identified.

A single record per CDR3 protein comes from TCRdb applying MiXCR to the 5' RACE reads. The repertoire consists of 160,000 or so distinct CDR3 sequences, with 6% to 7.5% occurring once and the leading ten covering over 2%. This sequence was found in a man younger than 35 who received the YFV17D yellow fever vaccine. The chain is built from TRBV5-1 and TRBJ1-5, with a weak D call TRBD1 (5 bases). This sample comprised CD4+ T cells sorted from PBMCs, obtained less than 6 days after the first yellow fever vaccination. The CDR3 is CASSLLAGTYQPQHF. CDR3 in DNA: TGCGCCAGCAGCTTGCTGGCAGGGACTTATCAGCCCCAGCATTTT.